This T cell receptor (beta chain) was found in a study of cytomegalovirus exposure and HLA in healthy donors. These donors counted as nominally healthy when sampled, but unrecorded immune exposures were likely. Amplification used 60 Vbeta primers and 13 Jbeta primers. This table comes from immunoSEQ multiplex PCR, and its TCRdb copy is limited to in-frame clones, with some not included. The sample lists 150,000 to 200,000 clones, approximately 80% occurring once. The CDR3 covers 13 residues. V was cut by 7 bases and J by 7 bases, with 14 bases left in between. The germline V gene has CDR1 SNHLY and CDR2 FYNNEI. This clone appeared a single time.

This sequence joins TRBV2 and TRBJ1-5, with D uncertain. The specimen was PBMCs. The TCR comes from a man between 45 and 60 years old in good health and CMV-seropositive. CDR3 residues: CASTGREEQPQHF. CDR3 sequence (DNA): TGTGCCAGCACTGGAAGGGAGGAGCAGCCCCAGCATTTT. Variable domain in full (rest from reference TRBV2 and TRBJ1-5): EPEVTQTPSHQVTQMGQEVILRCVPISNHLYFYWYRQILGQKVEFLVSFYNNEISEKSEIFDDQFSVERPDGSNFTLKIRSTKLEDSAMYFCASTGREEQPQHFGDGTRLSIL.